This TCR beta chain was captured by sequencing in a study of T cells in Graves' hyperthyroidism and ophthalmopathy. Per germline, CDR1 LGHNT and CDR2 FRNRAP. CDR3 length: 14 residues. V was cut by 3 bases and J by 6 bases, with 11 bases left in between. Points from the study as a whole: Before onset, by a median of about six months, the model predicted ophthalmopathy.

TCR beta CDR3 region amplification was performed from RNA transcripts. RT-PCR in the first round (using the HTBI primer set) targeted the TCR CDR3. A single record per CDR3 protein comes from TCRdb applying MiXCR to the multiplex PCR reads. This repertoire shows about 98,000 distinct CDR3 sequences, around 40% found once; its top ten account for 10% to 13%. This clonotype was detected ten times or more. As yet, its antigen is unknown. J is TRBJ2-2 and V is TRBV12-5; no firm D call. The source of this sequence is a woman aged 25 to 39 with Graves' hyperthyroidism. Material: peripheral blood or thyroid tissue (not recorded which). CDR3 sequence reads: CASGLSSVPGELFF. Here the CDR3 DNA reads TGTGCTAGTGGTTTATCGTCTGTGCCCGGGGAGCTGTTTTTT.